This entry lists 10 T cell receptor beta chains sequenced from one sample in a study of OX40 agonist ivuxolimab in advanced cancers. Assay: immunoSEQ multiplex PCR; the TCRdb copy retains only in-frame clones and omits some. This table holds over 150,000 clones, approximately 94% found once. The starting material was CD4+ or CD8+ T cells sorted from blood, obtained in a trial of the OX40 agonist ivuxolimab. Receptors were obtained from an adult with an advanced solid tumor such as melanoma, head and neck, liver or kidney cancer.

This clone was counted once. V is TRBV4-3 and J is TRBJ1-6; D gene ambiguous. This CDR3 is 14 amino acids long. Trimming stripped 1 base from V and 5 bases from J, with 6 bases between. From germline, CDR1 is LGHNA and CDR2 YSLEER. This CDR3 is CASSQGADNSPLHF. The CDR3 DNA sequence: TGCGCCAGCAGCCAAGGGGCAGATAATTCACCCCTCCACTTT.

The V and J genes are TRBV11-1 and TRBJ1-5; D unclear. Germline CDR1 and CDR2: SGHAT and FQDESV (reference sequence). The CDR3 is 13 amino acids. The V end was cut by 2 bases, the J end by 6 bases, with 8 bases between. The CDR3 spells CASSLKVGQPQHF. The CDR3 DNA is TGTGCCAGCAGCTTAAAGGTGGGTCAGCCCCAGCATTTT.

V is TRBV6-5 and J is TRBJ1-2; 7 nucleotides match TRBD1. Losses at the gene ends were 6 bases for V and 10 bases for J; bases not matched to a gene: 14. The germline V gene encodes CDR1 MNHEY and CDR2 SVGAGI. The CDR3 is 14 residues long. Here the CDR3 DNA reads TGTGCCAGCAGCGCCTACAGGGGAGGTGTTGTCTACACCTTC. It translates to CASSAYRGGVVYTF.

This clone was seen just once. The rearrangement joins TRBV5-5 to TRBJ2-5; D is unresolved. Germline V gene sequence: CDR1 SGHKS, CDR2 YYEKEE (reference sequence). The CDR3 sequence is 14 residues long. Between the trimmed V and J ends, which lost 4 bases and 5 bases, there was a span of 15 bases. This chain's CDR3 is CASSTYTSEETQYF. The DNA for the CDR3 is TGTGCCAGCAGCACTTACACCTCGGAGGAGACCCAGTACTTC.

The V call is TRBV5-1, the J call TRBJ1-1; D call uncertain. Between the trimmed V and J ends, which lost 2 bases and 1 base, there was a span of 6 bases. The CDR3 runs 13 residues. CDR1 is SGHRS and CDR2 is YFSETQ in the germline V gene. The chain's CDR3 is CASSFLANTEAFF. CDR3 DNA sequence: TGCGCCAGCAGCTTTCTAGCGAACACTGAAGCTTTCTTT.

The gene calls are TRBV19 and TRBJ1-1, with a tentative D call TRBD1 (5 bases). This CDR3 has 11 residues. Deletions cut 3 bases from V and 8 bases from J, with 7 bases between. Per the germline V gene, CDR1 is LNHDA and CDR2 is SQIVND (reference sequence). CDR3 amino acids: CASSIGGEAFF. The CDR3 DNA follows: TGTGCCAGTAGTATCGGGGGGGAAGCTTTCTTT.

V gene TRBV7-8 combines with J gene TRBJ2-5; 8 nucleotides agree with TRBD2. The DNA matches TRBJ2-7 better at its end, which makes the J call doubtful. Per the germline V gene, CDR1 is SGHVS and CDR2 is FQNEAQ. The CDR3 covers 13 residues. The CDR3 DNA is TGTGCCAGCAGCTTAGCGGGGACTAGCGAGCAGTACTTC. Translated, it gives CASSLAGTSEQYF.

The V call is TRBV19, the J call TRBJ2-7; the D gene is possibly TRBD1 (6 bases). This CDR3 is 15 amino acids long. Germline CDR1 is LNHDA and CDR2 is SQIVND (reference sequence). V dropped 2 bases and J dropped 5 bases, with 16 bases sitting between them. The chain's CDR3 is CASSIRLVRGHEQYF. The CDR3 DNA is TGTGCCAGTAGTATAAGGCTAGTCAGGGGCCACGAGCAGTACTTC.

This chain uses TRBV19 with TRBJ2-5, with D unresolved. Germline CDR1 is LNHDA and CDR2 is SQIVND (reference sequence). With 5 bases removed from V and 2 bases from J, the gap between germline ends came to 15 bases. There are 15 residues in the CDR3. CDR3 nucleotide sequence: TGTGCCAGTAGTGTGGATCCTGCGGCGCAAGAGACCCAGTACTTC. Translation: CASSVDPAAQETQYF.

The CDR3 region is CASRASYEQYF. DNA for the CDR3: TGTGCCAGCAGGGCATCCTACGAGCAGTACTTC. The chain recombines TRBV28 with TRBJ2-7; D remains ambiguous. The germline V and J ends were trimmed by 6 bases and 1 base, with 4 bases remaining between them. Looked up from germline, CDR1 is MDHEN and CDR2 is SYDVKM. This CDR3 has 11 amino acids.